Listed here is a single T cell receptor (beta chain). TCRdb's table, derived via immunoSEQ multiplex PCR, lists solely in-frame clones and lacks some. The data show some 400,000 clones, around 87% seen once. Participants, about 18 to 100 years old, spanned fewer than 25 US areas. Categorization into cohorts depended on clinical history that participants reported. Germline-derived CDR1 and CDR2 are SGHVS and FNYEAQ. V lost 5 bases to trimming and J lost 6 bases; unmatched junction nucleotides: 10. This CDR3 contains 15 residues. This entry belongs to a study of blood T cell repertoires in COVID-19. Overall study: Samples of COVID-19 (acute and convalescent) were obtained from the United States, Italy and Spain. Sources were T cells, B-cell-depleted T cells, or PBMCs; the material itself was cDNA or gDNA.

The rearrangement links TRBV7-6 to TRBJ1-1; TRBD1 matches at 9 bases. The source material was PBMCs or T cells enriched from blood (not recorded which). The clonotype comes from a man aged 30 to 39 who had recovered from COVID-19. As DNA, the CDR3 is TGTGCCAGCAGCAGAGGAGACAGGGGGTATCCTGAAGCTTTCTTT. Protein: CASSRGDRGYPEAFF.